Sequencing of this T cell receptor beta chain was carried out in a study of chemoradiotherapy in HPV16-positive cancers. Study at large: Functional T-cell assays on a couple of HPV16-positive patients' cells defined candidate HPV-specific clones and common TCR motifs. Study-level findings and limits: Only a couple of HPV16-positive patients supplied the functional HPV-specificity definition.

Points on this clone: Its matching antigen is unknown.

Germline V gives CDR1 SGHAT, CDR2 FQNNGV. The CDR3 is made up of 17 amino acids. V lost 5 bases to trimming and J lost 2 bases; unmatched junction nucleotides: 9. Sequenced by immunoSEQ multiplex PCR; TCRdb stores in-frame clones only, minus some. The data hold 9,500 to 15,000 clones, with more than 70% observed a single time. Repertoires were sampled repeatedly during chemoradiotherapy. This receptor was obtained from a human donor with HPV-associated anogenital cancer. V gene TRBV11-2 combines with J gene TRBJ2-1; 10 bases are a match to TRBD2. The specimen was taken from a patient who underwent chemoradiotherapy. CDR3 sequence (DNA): TGTGCCAGCAGCCTAAGCGGGAGGGGGTTTCCCTACAATGAGCAGTTCTTC. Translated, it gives CASSLSGRGFPYNEQFF.